This entry is about one TCR beta chain. This clone was detected a few times. Its antigen is still unknown. Base qualities are not provided; no much larger clone lies one nucleotide away. The sample originates from a study of blood T cell repertoires in COVID-19 (dated by TCRdb to about 2020). For context, the study as a whole: The collaborator samples originated in the United States, Italy and Spain and spanned the acute and convalescent phases of COVID-19. The prospective study material was composed of cDNA or gDNA derived from T cells, B-cell-depleted T cells, or PBMCs. Subjects who had been exposed to COVID-19, were actively infected with it, or had recovered from it provided the deeply sampled blood TCRbeta repertoires that made up the dataset. A freely available public database, intended as a resource for researchers studying the immune response to SARS-CoV-2, is where the repertoires were released. Samples were obtained from the ongoing ImmuneRACE study (first 160 participants) and from over 1,000 subjects provided by 6 global collaborators. The sample metadata nearly always contained a de-identified subject ID, COVID-19 status, age in years and sex. Where available, HLA class I and class II types were obtained from metadata supplied by the sample provider rather than from assay-based typing.

Whole blood was collected in K2EDTA tubes by collaborating institutions according to the institutions' own protocols. Collaborator samples were shipped for TCRbeta analysis as frozen whole blood, isolated PBMCs, or DNA extracted from either sample type. The immunoSEQ Assay, a bias-controlled multiplex PCR, was used to amplify TCRbeta CDR3 regions from genomic DNA. The authors' analysis ran thus. Nucleated cell counts per sample were estimated from amplification of reference gene primers within the assay. Sequence reads were collapsed and filtered to measure the absolute abundance of every unique TCRbeta CDR3 rearrangement. For each sample, productive Simpson clonality was calculated as the square root of Simpson's diversity index across productive rearrangements. Held by TCRdb, this immuneACCESS table contains in-frame sequences only and omits some clones. Under half of the omission traces to an unresolved V gene where checked; the cause of the rest is unknown. The V and J calls and clone size are taken from that table; D and trimming were inferred from the DNA. The sample table records around 120,000 clones; about 78% of these occur just once. The ten most abundant clones make up 2.3% of the sample.

V trim: 3 bases; J trim: 1 base; unmatched bases: 6. CDR1 and CDR2 (ENHRY, SYGVKD) derive from the germline V gene. The CDR3 runs 15 residues from the cysteine to the phenylalanine. The entry retains the CDR3 DNA only, 45 bases that are in frame from base 1. Broad study findings and their caveats: Clinical and demographic metadata were provided uncurated, with the amount varying by source and participant.

This TCR was sampled from a man in his 70s with acute or convalescent COVID-19. In this chain, TRBV10-3 is recombined with TRBJ2-7, and 7 junctional nucleotides match TRBD1. The sample consisted of peripheral blood. The CDR3 protein sequence reads: CAISDTDRVSYEQYF. The DNA sequence is given as TGTGCCATCAGTGACACCGACAGGGTGTCCTACGAGCAGTACTTC.